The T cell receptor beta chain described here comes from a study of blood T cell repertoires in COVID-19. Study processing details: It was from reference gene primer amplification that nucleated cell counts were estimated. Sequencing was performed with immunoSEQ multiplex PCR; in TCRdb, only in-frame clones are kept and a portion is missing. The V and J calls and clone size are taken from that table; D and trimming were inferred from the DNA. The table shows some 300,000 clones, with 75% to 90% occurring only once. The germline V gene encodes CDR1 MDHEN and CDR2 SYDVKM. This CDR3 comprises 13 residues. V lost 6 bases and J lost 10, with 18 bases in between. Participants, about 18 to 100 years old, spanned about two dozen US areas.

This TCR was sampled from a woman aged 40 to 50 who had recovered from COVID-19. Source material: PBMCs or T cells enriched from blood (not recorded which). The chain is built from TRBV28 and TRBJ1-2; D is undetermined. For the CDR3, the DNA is TGTGCCAGCAGCCGTTACCCGACGGGAGACTACACCTTC. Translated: CASSRYPTGDYTF.